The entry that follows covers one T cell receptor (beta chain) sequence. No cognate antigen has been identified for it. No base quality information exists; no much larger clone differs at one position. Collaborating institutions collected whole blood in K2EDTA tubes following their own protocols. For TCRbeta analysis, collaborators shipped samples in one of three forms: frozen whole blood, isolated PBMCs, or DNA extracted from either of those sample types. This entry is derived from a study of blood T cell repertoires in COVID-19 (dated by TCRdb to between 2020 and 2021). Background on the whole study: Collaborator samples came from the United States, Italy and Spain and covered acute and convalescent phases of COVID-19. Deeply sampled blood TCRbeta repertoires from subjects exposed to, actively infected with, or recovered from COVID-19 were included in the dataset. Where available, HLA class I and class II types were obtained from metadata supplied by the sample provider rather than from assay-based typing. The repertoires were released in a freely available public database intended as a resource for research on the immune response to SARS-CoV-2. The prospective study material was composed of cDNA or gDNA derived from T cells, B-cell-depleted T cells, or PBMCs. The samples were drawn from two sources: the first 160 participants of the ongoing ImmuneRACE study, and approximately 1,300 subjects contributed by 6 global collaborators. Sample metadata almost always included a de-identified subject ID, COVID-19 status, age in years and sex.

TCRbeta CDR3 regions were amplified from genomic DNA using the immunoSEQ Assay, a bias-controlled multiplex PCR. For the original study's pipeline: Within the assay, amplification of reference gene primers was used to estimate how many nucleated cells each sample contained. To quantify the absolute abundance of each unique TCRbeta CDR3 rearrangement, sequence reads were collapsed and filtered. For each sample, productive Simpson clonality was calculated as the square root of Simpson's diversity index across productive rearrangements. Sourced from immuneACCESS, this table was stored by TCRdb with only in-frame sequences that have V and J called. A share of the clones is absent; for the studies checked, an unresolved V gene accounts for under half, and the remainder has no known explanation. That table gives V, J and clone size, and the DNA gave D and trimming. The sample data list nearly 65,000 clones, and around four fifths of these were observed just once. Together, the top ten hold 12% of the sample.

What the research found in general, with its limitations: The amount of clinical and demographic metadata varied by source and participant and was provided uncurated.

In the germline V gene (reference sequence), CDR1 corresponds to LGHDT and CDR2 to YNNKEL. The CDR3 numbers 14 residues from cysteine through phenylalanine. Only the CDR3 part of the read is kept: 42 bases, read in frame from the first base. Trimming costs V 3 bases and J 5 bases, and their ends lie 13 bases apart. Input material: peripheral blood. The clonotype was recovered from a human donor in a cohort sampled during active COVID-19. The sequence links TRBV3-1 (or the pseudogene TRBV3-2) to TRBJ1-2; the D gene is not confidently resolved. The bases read TGTGCCAGCAGCCAGCGGGGAGCATCTTATGGCTACACCTTC. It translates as CASSQRGASYGYTF.